A single sample gave rise to the 15 T cell receptor beta chains below, sequenced in a study of early T cells in non-severe SARS-CoV-2 infection. TCRdb independently ran MiXCR on the 5' RACE reads; one entry per CDR3 protein. This sample has 20,000 or so distinct CDR3 sequences, with under 5.5% found just once. The sample taken for sequencing was whole blood. The receptors derive from an adult who was a healthcare worker with PCR-confirmed SARS-CoV-2 infection or an uninfected control (not recorded which).

At least ten counts were recorded for this clonotype. The rearrangement joins TRBV29-1 to TRBJ2-6; no clear D gene. There are 13 residues in the CDR3. V dropped 5 bases and J dropped 2 bases, with 7 bases sitting between them. The germline CDR1 and CDR2 sequences are SQVTM and ANQGSEA. The CDR3 is CSVRAAGANVLTF. The CDR3 nucleotides are TGCAGCGTTAGGGCTGCTGGGGCCAACGTCCTGACTTTC.

This clonotype was recorded at least ten times. The J gene is TRBJ2-1, the V gene TRBV3-1; 8 bases line up with TRBD1. Losses at the gene ends were 1 base for V and 10 bases for J; bases not matched to a gene: 6. The CDR3 has 14 residues. Germline lookup yields CDR1 LGHDT and CDR2 YNNKEL (reference sequence). CDR3 loop: CASSQGQGNREQFF. CDR3 nucleotide sequence: TGTGCCAGCAGCCAAGGACAGGGGAATAGGGAGCAGTTCTTC.

This clonotype was detected many times. V usage is TRBV12-3 or TRBV12-4 and J usage is TRBJ1-5; no firm D call. The V and J ends lost 6 bases and 6 bases respectively, with 18 bases between them. This CDR3 is 15 amino acids long. The CDR3 loop reads CASSYTPSGFQPQHF. In DNA form, the CDR3 reads TGTGCCAGCAGCTATACACCGTCCGGTTTTCAGCCCCAGCATTTT.

This clonotype is classed as medium-sized (0.01 to 0.1%). The rearrangement uses TRBV20-1 and TRBJ2-1; TRBD2 might be the D (6 bases). V was trimmed by 5 bases and J by 4 bases, leaving 15 bases between them. The CDR3 spans 14 residues. Germline V gives CDR1 DFQATT, CDR2 SNEGSKA (reference sequence). In DNA form, the CDR3 reads TGCAGTGCTCTGGGGGGAGCCCCGTACAATGAGCAGTTCTTC. Encoded protein: CSALGGAPYNEQFF.

The table lists this clonotype with many counts. The chain uses TRBV6-5 and TRBJ2-2; 7 nucleotides agree with TRBD1. This CDR3 is built from 15 residues. Trimming took 4 bases from V and 5 from J; bases not matched to a gene: 7. Germline assignment: CDR1 MNHEY and CDR2 SVGAGI. DNA of the CDR3: TGTGCCAGCAGTTTCGGGACAGACGGGACCGGGGAGCTGTTTTTT. Translating gives CASSFGTDGTGELFF.

This clonotype was picked up a small number of times. J is TRBJ2-5 and V is TRBV29-1; no clear D. The CDR3 totals 14 residues. V shed 6 bases and J shed 5 bases, with 19 bases lying between them. The germline gives CDR1 SQVTM, CDR2 ANQGSEA. The CDR3 DNA sequence: TGCAGCGTCGCCGGGCCGTATTTGCGTGAGACCCAGTACTTC. Translating gives CSVAGPYLRETQYF.

This clonotype was seen many times. Germline and junction disagree at one end, which may indicate a read error. This chain uses TRBV4-1 with TRBJ2-7, with a weak D call TRBD2 (6 bases). This CDR3 comprises 13 residues. Germline-derived CDR1 and CDR2 are MGHRA and YSYEKL. In nucleotides, the CDR3 is TGCGCCAGCAGCCAAGATCGGGCGGACTATCCTGACTTC. Translation: CASSQDRADYPDF.

The table lists this clonotype with many counts. This chain connects TRBV4-1 to TRBJ2-1; TRBD2 might be the D (6 bases). The CDR3 totals 16 residues. Germline loops: CDR1 MGHRA, CDR2 YSYEKL. V dropped 2 bases and J dropped 3 bases, with 14 bases sitting between them. CDR3 sequence reads: CASSQSLARGYNEQFF. As DNA, the CDR3 is TGCGCCAGCAGCCAATCTCTAGCGAGGGGCTACAATGAGCAGTTCTTC.

This clonotype was seen repeatedly, ten times or more. The chain is built from TRBV20-1 and TRBJ2-3; 8 bases fit TRBD2. Germline V gene sequence: CDR1 DFQATT, CDR2 SNEGSKA (reference sequence). This CDR3 is 13 amino acids long. After removal of 7 bases from V and 4 bases from J, the junction contained 7 bases not matched to a gene. The CDR3: CSVRGGYADTQYF. CDR3 bases: TGCAGTGTTCGGGGGGGCTACGCAGATACGCAGTATTTT.

The V gene is TRBV20-1, the J gene TRBJ2-7; D may be TRBD1 or TRBD2 (5 bases each). The CDR3 runs to 11 residues. The V gene lost 3 bases and the J gene lost 5 bases, with 8 bases spanning the gap. The V gene's germline CDR1 is DFQATT and CDR2 SNEGSKA (reference sequence). CDR3 DNA: TGCAGTGCTAGCCGGGACCACGAGCAGTACTTC. It specifies CSASRDHEQYF.

This chain uses TRBV5-1 with TRBJ2-1; no clear D. Germline lookup yields CDR1 SGHRS and CDR2 YFSETQ. V was shortened by 0 bases and J by 3 bases, with 13 bases between the two germline ends. CDR3 length equals 16 residues. The CDR3 nucleotides are TGCGCCAGCAGCTTGGGGGCGGCAGAAGTCTACAATGAGCAGTTCTTC. Its protein product is CASSLGAAEVYNEQFF.

There are many counts of this clonotype. The chain joins TRBV11-3 to TRBJ2-3; possibly TRBD2 for D (5 bases). Germline CDR1 and CDR2: SGHNT and YENEEA. This CDR3 has 16 amino acids. V gave up 3 bases and J gave up 0 bases, with 13 bases separating them. The CDR3 region is CASSFELDISTDTQYF. CDR3 nucleotides: TGTGCCAGCAGCTTCGAACTAGATATTAGCACAGATACGCAGTATTTT.

In this sample, this clonotype turned up a few times. This chain links TRBV7-3 with TRBJ2-3, with TRBD2 as a possible D gene (6 bases). CDR3 size: 14 residues. V was shortened by 5 bases and J by 6 bases, with 15 bases between the two germline ends. Germline V gives CDR1 SGHTA, CDR2 FQGTGA. DNA of the CDR3: TGTGCCAGCAGCCATCGACTAGTGGGCGATACGCAGTATTTT. Translating it yields CASSHRLVGDTQYF.

The rearrangement links TRBV9 to TRBJ1-2; the D gene is possibly TRBD1 (6 bases). The germline V gene has CDR1 SGDLS and CDR2 YYNGEE. V was trimmed by 4 bases and J by 6 bases, leaving 16 bases between them. The CDR3 sequence is 14 residues long. CDR3 amino acids: CASSNENRDHGYTF. The CDR3 DNA sequence: TGTGCCAGCAGCAACGAAAACAGGGATCATGGCTACACCTTC. Variable domain in full (rest from reference TRBV9 and TRBJ1-2): DSGVTQTPKHLITATGQRVTLRCSPRSGDLSVYWYQQSLDQGLQFLIQYYNGEERAKGNILERFSAQQFPDLHSELNLSSLELGDSALYFCASSNENRDHGYTFGSGTRLTVV.

The V gene is TRBV20-1, the J gene TRBJ1-4, with TRBD1 matching 8 bases. Germline V gene lookup returns CDR1 DFQATT and CDR2 SNEGSKA (reference sequence). The CDR3 loop spans 12 amino acids. V dropped 5 bases and J dropped 7; count of bases not matched to a gene: 3. This CDR3 reads CSAFDRGEKLFF. CDR3 nucleotide sequence: TGCAGTGCTTTTGACAGGGGTGAAAAACTGTTTTTT.